The rows below give T cell receptor beta chains drawn from one sample of a study of blood T cell repertoires in COVID-19. Data came from immunoSEQ multiplex PCR; TCRdb stores just in-frame clones and leaves some out. The table includes about 140,000 clones, about three quarters detected once. Sample: peripheral blood. The receptors were gathered from a woman between 45 and 65 years old with active or convalescent COVID-19. Both conserved end residues are part of each CDR3. The D gene is left open where the match is weak. Size values are once, few and many counts, or a class for expanded clones, and some rows have none.

v_gene: TRBV5-1; d_gene: TRBD1; j_gene: TRBJ2-2; len: 15; abundance: NA; CDR3aa: CASSLGTGDTGELFF; CDR3nt: TGCGCCAGCAGCTTGGGGACAGGGGACACCGGGGAGCTGTTTTTT
v_gene: TRBV6-6; d_gene: NA; j_gene: TRBJ2-3; len: 13; abundance: once; CDR3aa: CASSPPTGVTQYF; CDR3nt: TGTGCCAGCAGTCCCCCGACAGGTGTTACGCAGTATTTT
v_gene: TRBV6-2/TRBV6-3; d_gene: TRBD2; j_gene: TRBJ2-5; len: 16; abundance: NA; CDR3aa: CASSPGLAGTPETQYF; CDR3nt: TGTGCCAGCAGCCCGGGACTAGCGGGCACCCCTGAGACCCAGTACTTC
v_gene: TRBV20-1; d_gene: NA; j_gene: TRBJ2-3; len: 14; abundance: NA; CDR3aa: CSASPISRTDTQYF; CDR3nt: TGCAGTGCTAGTCCTATCTCTCGCACAGATACGCAGTATTTT
v_gene: TRBV20-1; d_gene: NA; j_gene: TRBJ1-5; len: 12; abundance: NA; CDR3aa: CSASRSNQPQHF; CDR3nt: TGCAGTGCCAGTCGGAGCAATCAGCCCCAGCATTTT
v_gene: TRBV6-4; d_gene: NA; j_gene: TRBJ1-1; len: 13; abundance: few; CDR3aa: CASSRTANTEAFF; CDR3nt: TGTGCCAGCAGCCGAACAGCGAACACTGAAGCTTTCTTT
v_gene: TRBV7-9; d_gene: NA; j_gene: TRBJ1-1; len: 14; abundance: many; CDR3aa: CASSPGHQNTEAFF; CDR3nt: TGTGCCAGCAGCCCGGGACACCAGAACACTGAAGCTTTCTTT
v_gene: TRBV4-3; d_gene: NA; j_gene: TRBJ1-2; len: 18; abundance: NA; CDR3aa: CASSQAYTYFGVFDGYTF; CDR3nt: TGCGCCAGCAGCCAAGCTTACACTTACTTCGGGGTTTTTGATGGCTACACCTTC
v_gene: TRBV7-2; d_gene: TRBD1; j_gene: TRBJ1-2; len: 14; abundance: NA; CDR3aa: CASSLTGVNYGYTF; CDR3nt: TGTGCCAGCAGCTTGACAGGGGTTAACTATGGCTACACCTTC
v_gene: TRBV12-3/TRBV12-4; d_gene: NA; j_gene: TRBJ2-7; len: 13; abundance: NA; CDR3aa: CASSLGLYYEQYF; CDR3nt: TGTGCCAGCAGTCTCGGACTTTACTACGAGCAGTACTTC
v_gene: TRBV3-1/TRBV3-2; d_gene: NA; j_gene: TRBJ2-7; len: 16; abundance: NA; CDR3aa: CASSQVSVGRTNEQYF; CDR3nt: TGTGCCAGCAGCCAAGTTAGCGTCGGGAGAACCAACGAGCAGTACTTC
v_gene: TRBV11-2; d_gene: TRBD1; j_gene: TRBJ1-5; len: 17; abundance: few; CDR3aa: CASSRGRDRGGNQPQHF; CDR3nt: TGTGCCAGCAGCCGAGGCCGGGACAGGGGTGGAAATCAGCCCCAGCATTTT
v_gene: TRBV3-1/TRBV3-2; d_gene: NA; j_gene: TRBJ2-7; len: 15; abundance: few; CDR3aa: CASSQDVGAPYEQYF; CDR3nt: TGTGCCAGCAGCCAAGATGTAGGGGCCCCCTACGAGCAGTACTTC
v_gene: TRBV28; d_gene: TRBD2; j_gene: TRBJ2-4; len: 20; abundance: NA; CDR3aa: CASSLGGASGSRLAKNIQYF; CDR3nt: TGTGCCAGCAGTTTGGGGGGGGCTAGCGGGAGTCGGCTAGCCAAAAACATTCAGTACTTC
v_gene: TRBV28; d_gene: NA; j_gene: TRBJ2-3; len: 14; abundance: NA; CDR3aa: CASSFRSLTDTQYF; CDR3nt: TGTGCCAGCAGTTTCAGGTCACTCACAGATACGCAGTATTTT
v_gene: TRBV27; d_gene: NA; j_gene: TRBJ2-1; len: 15; abundance: NA; CDR3aa: CASSLDATTLMKQFF; CDR3nt: TGTGCCAGCAGTTTAGACGCGACTACCCTAATGAAGCAGTTCTTC
v_gene: TRBV5-1; d_gene: TRBD2; j_gene: TRBJ2-1; len: 16; abundance: NA; CDR3aa: CASSLNLAGGGSEQFF; CDR3nt: TGCGCCAGCAGCTTGAACCTAGCGGGAGGGGGTAGTGAGCAGTTCTTC
v_gene: TRBV6-6; d_gene: NA; j_gene: TRBJ1-4; len: 16; abundance: NA; CDR3aa: CASTPTGGWANEKLFF; CDR3nt: TGTGCCAGCACCCCAACAGGAGGGTGGGCCAATGAAAAACTGTTTTTT
v_gene: TRBV10-3; d_gene: NA; j_gene: TRBJ2-7; len: 14; abundance: NA; CDR3aa: CAFSKSGYALEQYF; CDR3nt: TGTGCCTTCTCGAAATCGGGGTACGCTCTCGAGCAGTACTTC
v_gene: TRBV19; d_gene: NA; j_gene: TRBJ2-6; len: 17; abundance: NA; CDR3aa: CASTRARSSGGANVLTF; CDR3nt: TGTGCCAGTACCAGGGCCAGGTCCTCCGGGGGGGCCAACGTCCTGACTTTC
v_gene: TRBV7-9; d_gene: TRBD1; j_gene: TRBJ1-5; len: 15; abundance: NA; CDR3aa: CASSLGDRVEQPQHF; CDR3nt: TGTGCCAGCAGCTTAGGGGACAGGGTGGAACAGCCCCAGCATTTT
v_gene: TRBV30; d_gene: NA; j_gene: TRBJ2-3; len: 12; abundance: NA; CDR3aa: CAWRKAGDTQYF; CDR3nt: TGTGCCTGGAGGAAGGCGGGAGATACGCAGTATTTT
v_gene: TRBV2; d_gene: TRBD1; j_gene: TRBJ2-3; len: 15; abundance: few; CDR3aa: CASSIGTGGADTQYF; CDR3nt: TGTGCCAGCAGTATAGGGACAGGGGGCGCAGATACGCAGTATTTT
v_gene: TRBV21-1; d_gene: NA; j_gene: TRBJ2-3; len: 22; abundance: NA; CDR3aa: CASSKVKWREGLEFDSTDTQYF; CDR3nt: TGTGCCAGCAGCAAAGTAAAATGGCGGGAGGGCCTTGAATTTGATAGCACAGATACGCAGTATTTT
v_gene: TRBV19; d_gene: TRBD1; j_gene: TRBJ2-2; len: 16; abundance: NA; CDR3aa: CASSAQRTGGSGELFF; CDR3nt: TGTGCCAGTAGTGCCCAAAGGACAGGGGGTTCCGGGGAGCTGTTTTTT
v_gene: TRBV6-5; d_gene: TRBD2; j_gene: TRBJ2-3; len: 16; abundance: NA; CDR3aa: CASSYSGAGGSDTQYF; CDR3nt: TGTGCCAGCAGTTACTCGGGAGCGGGGGGATCAGATACGCAGTATTTT
v_gene: TRBV6-5; d_gene: NA; j_gene: TRBJ1-3; len: 15; abundance: NA; CDR3aa: CASSYAARAGNTIYF; CDR3nt: TGTGCCAGCAGTTACGCGGCCCGGGCTGGAAACACCATATATTTT
v_gene: TRBV5-6; d_gene: TRBD1; j_gene: TRBJ1-5; len: 14; abundance: NA; CDR3aa: CASSTGALNQPQHF; CDR3nt: TGTGCCAGCAGTACAGGGGCCCTAAATCAGCCCCAGCATTTT
v_gene: TRBV7-7; d_gene: NA; j_gene: TRBJ1-1; len: 17; abundance: NA; CDR3aa: CASSSPPTKERGTEAFF; CDR3nt: TGTGCTAGCAGCTCACCCCCCACCAAGGAAAGAGGGACTGAAGCTTTCTTT
v_gene: TRBV6-5; d_gene: TRBD1; j_gene: TRBJ2-3; len: 14; abundance: NA; CDR3aa: CASRDSPSTDTQYF; CDR3nt: TGTGCCAGTCGGGACAGCCCTAGCACAGATACGCAGTATTTT
v_gene: TRBV11-2; d_gene: TRBD2; j_gene: TRBJ2-5; len: 14; abundance: NA; CDR3aa: CASSWTSGKETQYF; CDR3nt: TGTGCCAGCAGCTGGACTAGCGGGAAAGAGACCCAGTACTTC
v_gene: TRBV6-5; d_gene: NA; j_gene: TRBJ2-1; len: 14; abundance: NA; CDR3aa: CASLEGEPYNEQFF; CDR3nt: TGTGCCAGCCTTGAGGGGGAGCCATACAATGAGCAGTTCTTC
v_gene: TRBV6-1; d_gene: TRBD1; j_gene: TRBJ1-1; len: 16; abundance: NA; CDR3aa: CASSGRQGFGNTEAFF; CDR3nt: TGTGCCAGCAGTGGACGACAGGGCTTCGGGAACACTGAAGCTTTCTTT
v_gene: TRBV5-4; d_gene: TRBD2; j_gene: TRBJ2-5; len: 17; abundance: NA; CDR3aa: CASSLTGSGGQKETQYF; CDR3nt: TGTGCCAGCAGCCTTACTGGAAGCGGGGGACAAAAAGAGACCCAGTACTTC
v_gene: TRBV28; d_gene: TRBD1; j_gene: TRBJ1-4; len: 15; abundance: many; CDR3aa: CASSRDSQRGEKLFF; CDR3nt: TGTGCCAGCAGCCGGGACAGTCAACGTGGAGAAAAACTGTTTTTT
v_gene: TRBV30; d_gene: TRBD2; j_gene: TRBJ2-5; len: 14; abundance: NA; CDR3aa: CAWSAGAGVETQYF; CDR3nt: TGTGCCTGGAGTGCTGGGGCGGGGGTGGAGACCCAGTACTTC
v_gene: TRBV6-2/TRBV6-3; d_gene: TRBD1; j_gene: TRBJ2-7; len: 14; abundance: once; CDR3aa: CASSLPNDRVEQYF; CDR3nt: TGTGCCAGCAGTCTACCTAACGACAGGGTCGAGCAGTACTTC
v_gene: TRBV18; d_gene: NA; j_gene: TRBJ1-2; len: 15; abundance: NA; CDR3aa: CASSPDRTDNYGYTF; CDR3nt: TGTGCCAGCTCACCAGATAGGACAGACAACTATGGCTACACCTTC
v_gene: TRBV27; d_gene: NA; j_gene: TRBJ1-6; len: 15; abundance: NA; CDR3aa: CASSLSQGLGSPLHF; CDR3nt: TGTGCCAGCAGTTTATCCCAGGGGCTCGGTTCACCCCTCCACTTT
v_gene: TRBV11-3; d_gene: TRBD1; j_gene: TRBJ2-7; len: 12; abundance: few; CDR3aa: CASSSLGQGLFF; CDR3nt: TGTGCCAGCAGCTCCCTGGGACAGGGCCTATTTTTC
v_gene: TRBV19; d_gene: NA; j_gene: TRBJ1-5; len: 14; abundance: NA; CDR3aa: CASSPRVSNQPQHF; CDR3nt: TGTGCCAGTAGTCCCAGGGTTAGCAATCAGCCCCAGCATTTT
v_gene: TRBV4-3; d_gene: NA; j_gene: TRBJ1-1; len: 13; abundance: NA; CDR3aa: CASSHGVNTEAFF; CDR3nt: TGCGCCAGCAGCCACGGGGTGAACACTGAAGCTTTCTTT
v_gene: TRBV4-3; d_gene: TRBD2; j_gene: TRBJ2-3; len: 15; abundance: NA; CDR3aa: CASSPSSGSTDTQYF; CDR3nt: TGCGCCAGCAGCCCGTCTAGCGGGAGCACAGATACGCAGTATTTT
v_gene: TRBV7-2; d_gene: NA; j_gene: TRBJ1-5; len: 15; abundance: NA; CDR3aa: CASSWGGYSNQPQHF; CDR3nt: TGTGCCAGCAGCTGGGGCGGCTATAGCAATCAGCCCCAGCATTTT
v_gene: TRBV6-5; d_gene: TRBD1; j_gene: TRBJ1-4; len: 14; abundance: NA; CDR3aa: CAASADRGLEKLFF; CDR3nt: TGTGCCGCGTCGGCCGACAGGGGGCTTGAAAAACTGTTTTTT
v_gene: TRBV5-1; d_gene: NA; j_gene: TRBJ1-1; len: 15; abundance: NA; CDR3aa: CASSLGGGVDTEAFF; CDR3nt: TGCGCCAGCAGCTTGGGAGGAGGGGTGGACACTGAAGCTTTCTTT
v_gene: TRBV6-5; d_gene: NA; j_gene: TRBJ1-2; len: 13; abundance: NA; CDR3aa: CASSLQALEGYTF; CDR3nt: TGTGCCAGCAGTCTACAGGCCTTGGAGGGCTACACCTTC
v_gene: TRBV5-6; d_gene: NA; j_gene: TRBJ1-1; len: 15; abundance: NA; CDR3aa: CASSLRVNMNTEAFF; CDR3nt: TGTGCCAGCAGCTTACGGGTTAATATGAACACTGAAGCTTTCTTT
v_gene: TRBV29-1; d_gene: TRBD1; j_gene: TRBJ2-1; len: 15; abundance: NA; CDR3aa: CSVEVWDRARDEQFF; CDR3nt: TGCAGCGTTGAAGTCTGGGACAGGGCCAGGGATGAGCAGTTCTTC
v_gene: TRBV4-2; d_gene: NA; j_gene: TRBJ1-4; len: 16; abundance: once; CDR3aa: CASSQSLGGSNEKLFF; CDR3nt: TGTGCCAGCAGCCAGTCCCTAGGGGGAAGTAATGAAAAACTGTTTTTT
v_gene: TRBV7-8; d_gene: NA; j_gene: TRBJ2-2; len: 15; abundance: few; CDR3aa: CASSLTGSRTGELFF; CDR3nt: TGTGCCAGCAGCTTAACAGGGTCTCGCACCGGGGAGCTGTTTTTT
v_gene: TRBV6-5; d_gene: NA; j_gene: TRBJ1-2; len: 16; abundance: NA; CDR3aa: CASSYSGQGHAYGYTF; CDR3nt: TGTGCCAGCAGTTACTCAGGCCAGGGGCACGCCTATGGCTACACCTTC
v_gene: TRBV7-2; d_gene: NA; j_gene: TRBJ2-6; len: 15; abundance: NA; CDR3aa: CASSPGTGFANVLTF; CDR3nt: TGTGCCAGCAGCCCCGGAACAGGGTTTGCGAACGTCCTGACTTTC
v_gene: TRBV6-2/TRBV6-3; d_gene: TRBD1; j_gene: TRBJ1-5; len: 18; abundance: NA; CDR3aa: CASSQGQGVAPPNQPQHF; CDR3nt: TGTGCCAGCAGTCAAGGACAGGGAGTGGCACCCCCCAATCAGCCCCAGCATTTT
v_gene: TRBV3-1/TRBV3-2; d_gene: TRBD1; j_gene: TRBJ1-2; len: 15; abundance: NA; CDR3aa: CASSRRDRGTYGYTF; CDR3nt: TGTGCCAGCAGCCGTCGGGACAGGGGAACGTATGGCTACACCTTC
v_gene: TRBV5-1; d_gene: TRBD1; j_gene: TRBJ2-2; len: 15; abundance: NA; CDR3aa: CASSTGTANTGELFF; CDR3nt: TGCGCCAGCAGCACCGGGACAGCGAACACCGGGGAGCTGTTTTTT
v_gene: TRBV3-1/TRBV3-2; d_gene: TRBD2; j_gene: TRBJ2-1; len: 14; abundance: NA; CDR3aa: CASSQDLGGGEQFF; CDR3nt: TGTGCCAGCAGCCAAGATCTTGGCGGGGGGGAGCAGTTCTTC